These 24 T cell receptor beta chains share one sample of origin, sequenced in a study of blood T cell repertoires in COVID-19. TCRdb's table, derived via immunoSEQ multiplex PCR, lists solely in-frame clones and lacks some. This sample has approximately 200,000 clones; 65% to 85% occur once, and the top ten carry about 10%. Sequenced material: peripheral blood. Receptor source: a woman of 80 years or more with acute or convalescent COVID-19.

The rearrangement joins TRBV15 to TRBJ2-7, with 8 bases that match TRBD1. Germline CDR1 and CDR2: LNHNV and YYDKDF (reference sequence). The V and J ends lost 0 bases and 3 bases, in that order; junction bases with no gene match: 4. CDR3 length: 15 residues. This CDR3 is CATSRDRDRFYEQYF. The CDR3 DNA sequence: TGTGCCACCAGCAGAGACAGGGACAGGTTCTACGAGCAGTACTTC.

This clone has only a few counts. The chain carries TRBV11-3 and TRBJ2-1; weak D call: TRBD2 (5 bases). CDR1 and CDR2 (germline): SGHNT, YENEEA. The CDR3 is made up of 16 amino acids. Trimming removed 0 bases at V and 3 bases at J, with 12 bases between. The CDR3 nucleotides are TGTGCCAGCAGCTTAGACCCATCCCGGGACTACAATGAGCAGTTCTTC. Translating gives CASSLDPSRDYNEQFF. Filled out from reference TRBV11-3 and TRBJ2-1, the complete variable domain reads EAGVVQSPRYKIIEKKQPVAFWCNPISGHNTLYWYLQNLGQGPELLIRYENEEAVDDSQLPKDRFSAERLKGVDSTLKIQPAELGDSAVYLCASSLDPSRDYNEQFFGPGTRLTVL.

A single count supports this clone. A junction boundary mismatches the germline segment, possibly from a read error. The V call is TRBV2, the J call TRBJ2-1; 9 positions agree with TRBD1. This CDR3 has 11 amino acids. CDR1 is SNHLY and CDR2 is FYNNEI in the germline V gene. The CDR3 protein is CASGRDREHFF. For the CDR3, the DNA is TGTGCCAGCGGGCGGGACAGGGAGCATTTCTTC.

The chain employs TRBV5-1 and TRBJ2-1; 9 bases fit TRBD2. Trimming took 1 base from V and 14 from J; bases not matched to a gene: 13. Per the germline V gene, CDR1 is SGHRS and CDR2 is YFSETQ. This CDR3 is built from 15 residues. CDR3 protein: CASSLSGGQGEVEFF. CDR3 coding DNA: TGCGCCAGCAGCTTGAGCGGGGGGCAAGGGGAGGTGGAGTTCTTC.

The chain links TRBV6-5 to TRBJ2-7; the D is unclear. The CDR3 totals 13 residues. V shed 0 bases and J shed 6 bases, with 9 bases lying between them. In germline, CDR1 is MNHEY, CDR2 SVGAGI. For the CDR3, the DNA is TGTGCCAGCAGTTACTCGTCTGGGCGCGAGCAGTACTTC. Translating it yields CASSYSSGREQYF.

The genes are TRBV7-2 and TRBJ1-5; tentatively, D is TRBD1 (5 bases). Germline V gene lookup returns CDR1 SGHTA and CDR2 FQGNSA. Trimming removed 1 base at V and 4 bases at J, with 11 bases between. The CDR3 covers 15 residues. CDR3 region: CASSLDGGENQPQHF. CDR3 DNA: TGTGCCAGCAGCTTAGATGGGGGGGAAAATCAGCCCCAGCATTTT.

The rearrangement joins TRBV5-1 to TRBJ2-1, with 7 bases identical to TRBD1. V trimming: 4 bases; J trimming: 4 bases; junction bases outside the gene matches: 5. In germline, CDR1 is SGHRS, CDR2 YFSETQ. This CDR3 region has 14 residues. CDR3 bases: TGCGCCAGCAGCATTGACAGGGCGTACAATGAGCAGTTCTTC. Amino acid sequence: CASSIDRAYNEQFF.

This chain links TRBV30 with TRBJ1-2, with D possibly TRBD1 on 5 matching bases. V lost 0 bases to trimming and J lost 3 bases, with 11 bases between them. Germline V gives CDR1 GTSNPN, CDR2 SVGIG (reference sequence). The CDR3 runs 14 residues. This CDR3 is CAWSVGQGDYGYTF. The DNA for the CDR3 is TGTGCCTGGAGTGTAGGGCAGGGTGACTATGGCTACACCTTC. Complete variable domain (other parts from reference TRBV30 and TRBJ1-2): SQTIHQWPATLVQPVGSPLSLECTVEGTSNPNLYWYRQAAGRGLQLLFYSVGIGQISSEVPQNLSASRPQDRQFILSSKKLLLSDSGFYLCAWSVGQGDYGYTFGSGTRLTVV.

The CDR3 here is CASSDPGNIQYF. Here the CDR3 DNA reads TGTGCCAGCAGTGACCCAGGGAACATTCAGTACTTC. The chain combines TRBV6-6 with TRBJ2-4, with D possibly being TRBD1 (5 bases). The CDR3 runs to 12 residues. Germline V gene data show CDR1 as MNHNY and CDR2 as SVGAGI (reference sequence). Trimming removed 5 bases at V and 7 bases at J, with 9 bases between.

CDR3 DNA: TGTGCCACCAGCCCTTCCCTAGACAGCTACGAGCAGTACTTC. This translates into CATSPSLDSYEQYF. The genes are TRBV15 and TRBJ2-7; maybe TRBD1 (5 bases). Germline-derived CDR1 and CDR2 are LNHNV and YYDKDF (reference sequence). Trimming removed 5 bases from V and 3 bases from J, with 14 bases in between. CDR3 length: 14 residues. Complete variable domain (other parts from reference TRBV15 and TRBJ2-7): DAMVIQNPRYQVTQFGKPVTLSCSQTLNHNVMYWYQQKSSQAPKLLFHYYDKDFNNEADTPDNFQSRRPNTSFCFLDIRSPGLGDTAMYLCATSPSLDSYEQYFGPGTRLTVT.

J is TRBJ2-3 and V is TRBV5-8; TRBD2 is a possible D gene (5 bases). This CDR3 has 15 residues. Germline V gene data show CDR1 as SGHTS and CDR2 as YDEGEE. The ends were cut back, 4 bases at V and 0 bases at J, with 12 bases in the middle. CDR3 loop: CASSPRTPSTDTQYF. In DNA form, the CDR3 reads TGTGCCAGCAGCCCGCGGACTCCTAGCACAGATACGCAGTATTTT.

The V call is TRBV5-4, the J call TRBJ2-5, with TRBD1 as a possible D gene (5 bases). The ends were cut back, 0 bases at V and 3 bases at J, with 9 bases in the middle. CDR3 size: 14 residues. Germline V gene lookup returns CDR1 SGHNT and CDR2 YYREEE (reference sequence). In DNA form, the CDR3 reads TGTGCCAGCAGCTTGGGACAGACGGAAGAGACCCAGTACTTC. It is translated as CASSLGQTEETQYF.

The gene calls are TRBV6-6 and TRBJ1-4; 10 bases map to TRBD1. The trim removed 2 bases at V and 6 bases at J, leaving 0 bases unmatched. CDR1 MNHNY and CDR2 SVGAGI come from the germline V gene (reference sequence). This CDR3 has 14 residues. CDR3 sequence (DNA): TGTGCCAGCAGTTACGGGACAGGGGATGAAAAACTGTTTTTT. This gives the protein CASSYGTGDEKLFF.

J is TRBJ1-3 and V is TRBV6-5; D remains ambiguous. The germline V gene encodes CDR1 MNHEY and CDR2 SVGAGI. The germline V and J ends were trimmed by 0 bases and 8 bases, with 14 bases remaining between them. The CDR3 sequence is 15 residues long. CDR3 in amino acids: CASSYSGPKDYTIYF. The CDR3 nucleotides are TGTGCCAGCAGTTACTCTGGGCCCAAGGATTACACCATATATTTT.

This clone was counted a few times. This chain links TRBV7-2 with TRBJ2-7, with 12 bases fitting TRBD2. Germline lookup yields CDR1 SGHTA and CDR2 FQGNSA. The V and J ends lost 4 bases and 3 bases, in that order; junction bases with no gene match: 4. This CDR3 is built from 15 residues. The CDR3 spells CASSSTSGGLYEQYF. The DNA for the CDR3 is TGTGCCAGCAGCTCGACTAGCGGGGGCCTCTACGAGCAGTACTTC.

The chain combines TRBV12-3 or TRBV12-4 with TRBJ1-6; D gene uncertain. The CDR3 is 13 amino acids. V dropped 0 bases and J dropped 8 bases, with 5 bases sitting between them. The CDR3 DNA sequence: TGTGCCAGCAGTTTAGCCGAGGATTCACCCCTCCACTTT. This gives the protein CASSLAEDSPLHF.

V gene TRBV7-6 combines with J gene TRBJ1-5, with D possibly TRBD1 on 6 matching bases. This CDR3 has 13 amino acids. V shed 5 bases and J shed 4 bases, with 9 bases lying between them. Germline V gives CDR1 SGHVS, CDR2 FNYEAQ. The CDR3 protein is CASSRDRNQPQHF. In DNA, the CDR3 is TGTGCCAGCAGCCGCGACAGGAATCAGCCCCAGCATTTT.

The chain uses TRBV10-3 and TRBJ2-3, with D perhaps TRBD1 (6 bases). Germline-derived CDR1 and CDR2 are ENHRY and SYGVKD. CDR3 length: 16 residues. Between the trimmed V and J ends, which lost 4 bases and 0 bases, there was a span of 14 bases. CDR3: CAISGRGGQSTDTQYF. Written as DNA, the CDR3 is TGTGCCATCAGTGGTCGCGGAGGACAGAGCACAGATACGCAGTATTTT.

This chain connects TRBV2 to TRBJ2-3; tentative D call: TRBD2 (5 bases). Germline CDR1 SNHLY, CDR2 FYNNEI. Trimming removed 6 bases at V and 2 bases at J, with 18 bases between. CDR3 length equals 16 residues. Here the CDR3 reads CASSPGLNRDTDTQYF. DNA of the CDR3: TGTGCCAGCAGCCCCGGACTTAATCGAGACACAGATACGCAGTATTTT.

This chain connects TRBV7-3 to TRBJ2-1; 10 nucleotides align to TRBD2. Germline loops: CDR1 SGHTA, CDR2 FQGTGA. The CDR3 covers 15 residues. The ends lost 7 bases at V and 4 bases at J; junction bases unmatched: 7. The CDR3 region has the DNA TGTGCCAGCAACCCCAGCGGGGGGGCGTACAATGAGCAGTTCTTC. Protein product: CASNPSGGAYNEQFF. Together with reference TRBV7-3 and TRBJ2-1, the CDR3 gives the full variable domain: GAGVSQTPSNKVTEKGKYVELRCDPISGHTALYWYRQSLGQGPEFLIYFQGTGAADDSGLPNDRFFAVRPEGSVSTLKIQRTERGDSAVYLCASNPSGGAYNEQFFGPGTRLTVL.

This clone was counted a few times. This sequence joins TRBV18 and TRBJ2-7, with a possible D match to TRBD1 (6 bases). Germline V gives CDR1 KGHSH, CDR2 LQKENI. The CDR3 totals 13 residues. Trimming stripped 3 bases from V and 2 bases from J, with 8 bases between. The CDR3 DNA reads as TGTGCCAGCTCACCCGGACAGACCTACGAGCAGTACTTC. Protein sequence: CASSPGQTYEQYF.

The genes are TRBV6-5 and TRBJ2-4; TRBD2 matches at 10 bases. This CDR3 comprises 13 residues. V lost 7 bases, J lost 11 bases, and 8 bases stayed unmatched. From germline, CDR1 is MNHEY and CDR2 SVGAGI. CDR3 amino acids: CASTSGGAEVQYF. The CDR3 nucleotides are TGTGCCAGCACTAGCGGGGGTGCGGAGGTTCAGTACTTC.

The CDR3 spells CSVEAIAGTGSYGYTF. CDR3 DNA sequence: TGCAGCGTTGAAGCAATTGCCGGGACAGGGAGCTATGGCTACACCTTC. The V gene is TRBV29-1, the J gene TRBJ1-2, with 9 nucleotides matching TRBD1. The germline V gene has CDR1 SQVTM and CDR2 ANQGSEA. The CDR3 has 16 residues. The V and J ends lost 1 base and 4 bases, in that order; junction bases with no gene match: 10.

This chain links TRBV21-1 with TRBJ1-1; TRBD1 is taken as the D call from the table, unchecked against the DNA. TRBV21-1 is a pseudogene locus. This CDR3 has 14 residues. The CDR3 loop is CASRRQGADVTAFF. The CDR3 region has the DNA TGTGCCAGCAGGCGGCAGGGGGCGGACGTTACCGCTTTCTTT.